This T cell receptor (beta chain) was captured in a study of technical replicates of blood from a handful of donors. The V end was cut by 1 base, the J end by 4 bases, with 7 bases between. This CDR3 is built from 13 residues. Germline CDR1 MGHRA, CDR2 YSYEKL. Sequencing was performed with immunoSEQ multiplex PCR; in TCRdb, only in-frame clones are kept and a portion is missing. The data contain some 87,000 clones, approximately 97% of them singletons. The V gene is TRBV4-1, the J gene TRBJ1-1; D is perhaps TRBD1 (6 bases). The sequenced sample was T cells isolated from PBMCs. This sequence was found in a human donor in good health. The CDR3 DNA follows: TGCGCCAGCAGCCAAGTACAGGGCACTGAAGCTTTCTTT. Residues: CASSQVQGTEAFF.